This T cell receptor (beta chain) was profiled in a study of T cell clonality in common variable immunodeficiency. Study-wide results and caveats: Common variable immunodeficiency TCR beta sequences reportedly had fewer deletions and N-nucleotide insertions. Compared with healthy controls, CVID subjects showed increased TCRbeta clonality, mostly in about a third. Fewer TCRbeta clones were shared among CVID subjects than controls.

Clones were sequenced by immunoSEQ multiplex PCR, and TCRdb holds only the in-frame ones, with some missing. There are several thousand clones in the sample, none observed a single time. This clone showed up many times. Its antigen is currently unknown. Since a much larger clone is just one base distant, this may be a read error. The CDR3 end falls 3 residues outside the read, so it is completed with the germline J gene. Germline V gene sequence: CDR1 KGHSY, CDR2 FQNENV. The CDR3 is 18 amino acids. The J segment lost 3 bases and the V segment lost 1 base, leaving 12 bases of the junction unmatched. For at least one year, all CVID subjects received replacement immunoglobulin. Donors gave 5 to 8 ml heparinized peripheral whole blood.

The TCR originated in a human donor with common variable immunodeficiency. Material: peripheral blood mononuclear cells. The chain employs TRBV16 and TRBJ1-1; TRBD1 matches at 9 bases. The CDR3 DNA, read in part, is TGTGCCAGCAGCCAATATGGACAGGGGCCCCGGAAGGACACTGAA. Translation gives CASSQYGQGPRKDTE. The complete CDR3 sequence is CASSQYGQGPRKDTEAFF.